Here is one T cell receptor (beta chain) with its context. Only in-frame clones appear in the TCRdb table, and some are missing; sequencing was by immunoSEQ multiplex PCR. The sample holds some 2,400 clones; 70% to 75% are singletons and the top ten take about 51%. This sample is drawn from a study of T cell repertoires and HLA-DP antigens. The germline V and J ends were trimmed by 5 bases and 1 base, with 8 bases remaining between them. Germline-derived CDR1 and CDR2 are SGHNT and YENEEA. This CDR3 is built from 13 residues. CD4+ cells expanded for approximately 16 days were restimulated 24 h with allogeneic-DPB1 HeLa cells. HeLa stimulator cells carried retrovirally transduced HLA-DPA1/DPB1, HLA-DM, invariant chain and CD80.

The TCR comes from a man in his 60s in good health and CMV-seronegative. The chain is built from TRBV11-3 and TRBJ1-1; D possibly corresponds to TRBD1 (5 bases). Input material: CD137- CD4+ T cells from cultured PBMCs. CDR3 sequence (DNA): TGTGCCAGCAGCCGCGGACAGAACACTGAAGCTTTCTTT. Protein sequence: CASSRGQNTEAFF.